Below are 8 T cell receptor beta chains sequenced from a single sample in a study of blood T cell repertoires in COVID-19. TCRdb's copy holds only in-frame clones and misses some; the assay was immunoSEQ multiplex PCR. This sample has roughly 140,000 clones; approximately 86% occur once, and the top ten carry about 2.5%. The sample comprised peripheral blood. The receptors derive from a woman in her sixties or seventies with acute or convalescent COVID-19.

V gene TRBV5-1 combines with J gene TRBJ1-5; D might be TRBD1 (5 bases). V was clipped by 2 bases and J by 9 bases, with 12 bases between them. CDR1 is SGHRS and CDR2 is YFSETQ in the germline V gene. The CDR3 extends over 13 amino acids. CDR3 coding DNA: TGCGCCAGCAGCTTAGGGGTGGCTGGGCCCCAGCATTTT. Translation: CASSLGVAGPQHF.

The rearrangement links TRBV7-6 to TRBJ1-3, with 8 bases that match TRBD1. The CDR3 runs to 17 residues. The V gene end was trimmed by 7 bases and the J gene end by 3 bases; junction bases not matched to a gene: 14. Germline V gene sequence: CDR1 SGHVS, CDR2 FNYEAQ. The chain's CDR3 is CASTLLGGQDFGNTIYF. For the CDR3, the DNA is TGTGCCAGCACCCTTCTCGGGGGACAGGATTTTGGAAACACCATATATTTT.

The chain links TRBV6-6 to TRBJ1-1; 11 nucleotides match TRBD1. Per germline, CDR1 MNHNY and CDR2 SVGAGI (reference sequence). V lost 9 bases and J lost 11; bases outside the gene matches: 11. The CDR3 length is 13 residues. The CDR3 DNA reads as TGTGCCAGTACCAGGACAGGGGGCGTCGAGGCTTTCTTT. It codes for CASTRTGGVEAFF.

J is TRBJ2-7 and V is TRBV11-2, with 9 positions matching TRBD1. Trimming took 5 bases from V and 5 from J; bases not matched to a gene: 7. Germline loops: CDR1 SGHAT, CDR2 FQNNGV. The CDR3 is 14 amino acids. The CDR3 DNA reads TGTGCCAGCAGCCCAGGACAGGGGAGCCACGAGCAGTACTTC. Amino acid sequence: CASSPGQGSHEQYF.

A word on this clone: The junction shows a germline mismatch at one end, possibly a read error. The chain links TRBV4-1 to TRBJ1-2; D is possibly TRBD1 (6 bases). The CDR3 spans 11 residues. In germline, CDR1 is MGHRA, CDR2 YSYEKL. CDR3 coding DNA: TGCGCCAGCAGCCCACGGACAGCTACGCCCTTC. Translation: CASSPRTATPF.

The genes are TRBV7-4 and TRBJ1-5; 9 nucleotides agree with TRBD1. CDR1 SGHVT and CDR2 SQSDAQ come from the germline V gene. Unmatched junction bases numbered 9, after V lost 3 bases and J lost 9 bases. This CDR3 is 15 amino acids long. CDR3 sequence reads: CASSFGTGGVRPQHF. In DNA form, the CDR3 reads TGTGCCAGCAGCTTCGGTACAGGGGGCGTGAGGCCCCAGCATTTT.

To note about this clone: Additional DNA sequences in this sample encode the identical CDR3. The chain couples TRBV7-9 to TRBJ1-1; unclear D gene. CDR1 is SEHNR, CDR2 FQNEAQ, per germline (reference sequence). The CDR3 is 13 amino acids. Trimming removed 1 base at V and 1 base at J, with 4 bases between. CDR3 loop: CASSLGANTEAFF. The CDR3 nucleotides are TGTGCCAGCAGCTTAGGGGCGAACACTGAAGCTTTCTTT. The full variable domain, completed using reference TRBV7-9 and TRBJ1-1, is DTGVSQNPRHKITKRGQNVTFRCDPISEHNRLYWYRQTLGQGPEFLTYFQNEAQLEKSRLLSDRFSAERPKGSFSTLEIQRTEQGDSAMYLCASSLGANTEAFFGQGTRLTVV.

The CDR3 region is CASSITGTTYNEQFF. The CDR3 coding sequence is TGTGCCAGTAGTATAACAGGGACCACCTACAATGAGCAGTTCTTC. The chain uses TRBV19 and TRBJ2-1; possible D gene TRBD1, 6 bases. CDR1 and CDR2 (germline): LNHDA, SQIVND (reference sequence). The V end lost 2 bases, the J end lost 2 bases, and 10 bases lay between the germline ends. The CDR3 has 15 residues.